Listed here is a single T cell receptor beta chain. Here immunoSEQ multiplex PCR was the method, and the copy in TCRdb shows in-frame clones only, minus some. Altogether under 200,000 clones are present, around 96% being singletons, with the ten largest covering 0.95% to 1.1%. V lost 1 base and J lost 2, with 18 bases in between. This CDR3 contains 17 residues. Germline V CDR1 and CDR2: MNHNS, SASEGT. This entry belongs to a study of control samples from healthy donors and cancer patients. The receptor's source is a woman in her twenties or thirties in good health. The chain is built from TRBV6-1 and TRBJ2-7, with D unresolved. Sequencing used blood. The CDR3, as DNA: TGTGCCAGCAGTGAAGGATGCGCCCAGTGCGGAACCTACGAGCAGTACTTC. It codes for CASSEGCAQCGTYEQYF.